This entry lists 23 T cell receptor beta chains sequenced from one sample in a study of PD-1 blockade in mismatch repair-deficient tumors. TCRdb keeps only in-frame clones here, not all; method: immunoSEQ multiplex PCR. Altogether tens of thousands of clones are present, roughly 88% being singletons, with the ten largest covering approximately 15%. Sequenced here: peripheral blood, sampled 52 weeks after starting pembrolizumab. The source of these receptors is an adult with mismatch repair-deficient cancer.

This chain links TRBV5-1 with TRBJ2-3; TRBD2 is a possible D gene (6 bases). The germline V gene encodes CDR1 SGHRS and CDR2 YFSETQ. CDR3 size: 15 residues. The V and J ends lost 5 bases and 3 bases respectively, with 16 bases between them. CDR3 DNA: TGCGCCAGCAGAGGGGCTTACGGGAGTACAGATACGCAGTATTTT. This translates into CASRGAYGSTDTQYF.

This clone has just a few counts. V and J are TRBV11-2 and TRBJ2-7; weak D call: TRBD1 (6 bases). Trimming left V 7 bases short and J 5 bases short, with 9 bases between. Germline CDR1 SGHAT, CDR2 FQNNGV. The CDR3 length is 11 residues. CDR3 protein: CASITGHEQYF. CDR3 bases: TGTGCCAGCATCACAGGGCACGAGCAGTACTTC.

Points on this clone: At the DNA level, this CDR3 is encoded by other sequences in the same sample as well. The V call is TRBV19, the J call TRBJ1-1; D not certain. The CDR3 is 14 amino acids. Germline V lookup: CDR1 LNHDA, CDR2 SQIVND (reference sequence). With 3 bases removed from V and 1 base from J, the gap between germline ends came to 9 bases. The CDR3, as DNA: TGTGCCAGTAGTATTGGTCGGGGGAACACTGAAGCTTTCTTT. This translates into CASSIGRGNTEAFF.

Here the CDR3 DNA reads TGTGCCAGTAGTCCCCGGACGGGGGGGAGGATCTACGAGCAGTACTTC. This encodes CASSPRTGGRIYEQYF. This chain uses TRBV19 with TRBJ2-7, with TRBD2 matching over 8 bases. CDR3 length: 16 residues. The germline gives CDR1 LNHDA, CDR2 SQIVND (reference sequence). V lost 5 bases, J lost 3 bases, and 12 bases stayed unmatched.

This chain uses TRBV4-1 with TRBJ1-5; D not resolved. Trimming cost V 0 bases and J 3 bases, with 9 bases left between them. There are 15 residues in the CDR3. From germline, CDR1 is MGHRA and CDR2 YSYEKL. In DNA, the CDR3 is TGCGCCAGCAGCCAAGATCTCAGTTACAATCAGCCCCAGCATTTT. Protein: CASSQDLSYNQPQHF.

The chain combines TRBV7-9 with TRBJ2-5; 9 bases are a match to TRBD2. Germline V gene lookup returns CDR1 SEHNR and CDR2 FQNEAQ (reference sequence). V shed 2 bases and J 5 bases; nucleotides not matched to a gene: 15. The CDR3 loop spans 18 amino acids. This CDR3 is CASSLMLAGKAFRETQYF. DNA for the CDR3: TGTGCCAGCAGCTTAATGCTAGCGGGAAAGGCTTTCAGGGAGACCCAGTACTTC.

The V gene is TRBV6-1, the J gene TRBJ2-7; 7 bases agree with TRBD2. Trimming took 5 bases from V and 5 from J; bases not matched to a gene: 3. Germline CDR1 MNHNS, CDR2 SASEGT. This CDR3 contains 12 residues. The CDR3 DNA reads TGTGCCAGCAGTCCCGCGGGGGACGAGCAGTACTTC. Translated: CASSPAGDEQYF.

This chain uses TRBV9 with TRBJ2-3; D ambiguous. The V gene lost 3 bases and the J gene lost 2 bases, with 4 bases spanning the gap. The germline V gene encodes CDR1 SGDLS and CDR2 YYNGEE. The length of the CDR3 is 12 residues. The CDR3 DNA reads TGTGCCAGCAGCGGGAACACAGATACGCAGTATTTT. Its translation: CASSGNTDTQYF. Full variable domain (rest looked up from reference TRBV9 and TRBJ2-3): DSGVTQTPKHLITATGQRVTLRCSPRSGDLSVYWYQQSLDQGLQFLIQYYNGEERAKGNILERFSAQQFPDLHSELNLSSLELGDSALYFCASSGNTDTQYFGPGTRLTVL.

This chain connects TRBV6-5 to TRBJ2-3; TRBD1 aligns across 9 bases. Germline assignment: CDR1 MNHEY and CDR2 SVGAGI. The CDR3 has 15 amino acids. Trimming removed 2 bases from V and 5 bases from J; junction bases left unmatched: 5. DNA of the CDR3: TGTGCCAGCAGTTACAGCCCGGGACAGGGAGATACGCAGTATTTT. It codes for CASSYSPGQGDTQYF.

The V and J genes are TRBV4-2 and TRBJ2-7; D gene uncertain. V was trimmed by 0 bases and J by 6 bases, leaving 9 bases between them. Per germline, CDR1 LGHNA and CDR2 YNFKEQ. CDR3 length equals 13 residues. CDR3 amino acids: CASSQDKWGEQYF. For the CDR3, the DNA is TGTGCCAGCAGCCAAGATAAGTGGGGCGAGCAGTACTTC.

This chain joins TRBV25-1 and TRBJ2-6, with D perhaps TRBD1 (5 bases). The CDR3 covers 14 residues. The V end lost 7 bases, the J end lost 2 bases, and 9 bases lay between the germline ends. CDR1 is MGHDK, CDR2 SYGVNS, per germline. Written as DNA, the CDR3 is TGTGCCAGCACCAAGGGGACTGGGGCCAACGTCCTGACTTTC. Protein sequence: CASTKGTGANVLTF. Filled out from reference TRBV25-1 and TRBJ2-6, the complete variable domain reads EADIYQTPRYLVIGTGKKITLECSQTMGHDKMYWYQQDPGMELHLIHYSYGVNSTEKGDLSSESTVSRIRTEHFPLTLESARPSHTSQYLCASTKGTGANVLTFGAGSRLTVL.

The chain joins TRBV4-1 to TRBJ2-7; D might be TRBD2 (5 bases). Trimming took off 0 bases at V and 3 bases at J, with 12 bases between the two ends. Germline V lookup: CDR1 MGHRA, CDR2 YSYEKL. The CDR3 contains 15 residues. The CDR3 reads CASSQDGGTHYEQYF. The CDR3 DNA reads TGCGCCAGCAGCCAAGACGGAGGCACCCACTACGAGCAGTACTTC.

This chain uses TRBV14 with TRBJ1-3, with D unclear. The V gene lost 4 bases and the J gene lost 1 base, with 14 bases spanning the gap. This CDR3 has 16 amino acids. Germline CDR1 is SGHDN and CDR2 is FVKESK. The CDR3 spells CASSPRSAESGNTIYF. In nucleotides, the CDR3 is TGTGCCAGCAGCCCTCGAAGCGCGGAATCTGGAAACACCATATATTTT.

The chain combines TRBV6-1 with TRBJ2-3; 11 bases align to TRBD1. Germline loops: CDR1 MNHNS, CDR2 SASEGT. CDR3 length equals 15 residues. J was trimmed by 3 bases and V by 5 bases; bases with no gene match: 4. The CDR3 DNA follows: TGTGCCAGCAGTCAGGGACAGGGGGGAACAGATACGCAGTATTTT. The encoded protein is CASSQGQGGTDTQYF.

The chain combines TRBV4-3 with TRBJ2-4, with TRBD2 as a possible D gene (5 bases). The CDR3 spans 15 residues. V lost 0 bases to trimming and J lost 4 bases, with 10 bases between them. Germline values: CDR1 LGHNA, CDR2 YSLEER. Here the CDR3 DNA reads TGCGCCAGCAGCCAAGATTTCGGGGAAAAAAACATTCAGTACTTC. Encoded protein: CASSQDFGEKNIQYF.

This clone was detected only once. This sequence joins TRBV6-5 and TRBJ1-2; D remains ambiguous. This CDR3 comprises 16 residues. Trimming stripped 1 base from V and 4 bases from J, with 16 bases between. CDR1 and CDR2 (germline): MNHEY, SVGAGI. CDR3 region: CASSYLTALSPYGYTF. The CDR3 DNA sequence: TGTGCCAGCAGTTACTTAACGGCTCTCAGCCCCTATGGCTACACCTTC.

The rearrangement links TRBV11-2 to TRBJ1-2, with 7 nucleotides matching TRBD1. CDR1 and CDR2 (germline): SGHAT, FQNNGV. V shed 5 bases and J 3 bases; nucleotides not matched to a gene: 6. The CDR3 runs 14 residues. CDR3 amino acids: CASSTGTAYYGYTF. The CDR3 DNA follows: TGTGCCAGCAGCACGGGGACAGCCTACTATGGCTACACCTTC.

This chain joins TRBV11-3 and TRBJ2-1; 7 bases fit TRBD1. Looked up from germline, CDR1 is SGHNT and CDR2 is YENEEA. V dropped 2 bases and J dropped 6; count of bases not matched to a gene: 4. The CDR3 loop spans 14 amino acids. The CDR3 DNA sequence: TGTGCCAGCAGCTTAATATCAGGGGGCAATGAGCAGTTCTTC. Translated: CASSLISGGNEQFF.

J is TRBJ2-7 and V is TRBV27; 15 nucleotides align to TRBD2. The V and J ends lost 6 bases and 4 bases, in that order; junction bases with no gene match: 4. The CDR3 is 15 amino acids. Germline CDR1 MNHEY, CDR2 SMNVEV (reference sequence). Written as DNA, the CDR3 is TGTGCCAGCAGCGACGGGACTAGCGGGAGGTACGAGCAGTACTTC. It codes for CASSDGTSGRYEQYF.

The V gene is TRBV4-1, the J gene TRBJ2-7; D is unresolved. Germline values: CDR1 MGHRA, CDR2 YSYEKL. CDR3 length: 12 residues. Trimming shortened V by 2 bases and J by 6 bases, and 8 bases separated the two germline ends. The CDR3 sequence is CASSQNVGEQYF. CDR3 nucleotides: TGCGCCAGCAGCCAAAACGTAGGCGAGCAGTACTTC.

This chain links TRBV25-1 with TRBJ1-4; D is undetermined. From germline, CDR1 is MGHDK and CDR2 SYGVNS. Trimming shortened V by 7 bases and J by 7 bases, and 13 bases separated the two germline ends. The CDR3 loop spans 13 amino acids. In nucleotides, the CDR3 is TGTGCCAGCACTCGGGATTCAGGTGAAAAACTGTTTTTT. Protein product: CASTRDSGEKLFF.

The gene calls are TRBV4-3 and TRBJ1-4; D is possibly TRBD1 (6 bases). This CDR3 has 18 residues. V was clipped by 0 bases and J by 6 bases, with 20 bases between them. The germline V gene encodes CDR1 LGHNA and CDR2 YSLEER. The chain's CDR3 is CASSQDIGVPGADEKLFF. The DNA for the CDR3 is TGCGCCAGCAGCCAAGATATCGGGGTCCCAGGGGCCGATGAAAAACTGTTTTTT.

This clone was seen once. This sequence joins TRBV7-9 and TRBJ1-1; no definite D call. V gave up 8 bases and J gave up 3 bases, with 13 bases separating them. This CDR3 comprises 13 residues. The V gene's germline CDR1 is SEHNR and CDR2 FQNEAQ (reference sequence). CDR3 in DNA: TGTGCCAGCGCATCCCCGGAGGACACTGAAGCTTTCTTT. This encodes CASASPEDTEAFF. Full variable domain (missing parts from reference TRBV7-9 and TRBJ1-1): DTGVSQNPRHKITKRGQNVTFRCDPISEHNRLYWYRQTLGQGPEFLTYFQNEAQLEKSRLLSDRFSAERPKGSFSTLEIQRTEQGDSAMYLCASASPEDTEAFFGQGTRLTVV.